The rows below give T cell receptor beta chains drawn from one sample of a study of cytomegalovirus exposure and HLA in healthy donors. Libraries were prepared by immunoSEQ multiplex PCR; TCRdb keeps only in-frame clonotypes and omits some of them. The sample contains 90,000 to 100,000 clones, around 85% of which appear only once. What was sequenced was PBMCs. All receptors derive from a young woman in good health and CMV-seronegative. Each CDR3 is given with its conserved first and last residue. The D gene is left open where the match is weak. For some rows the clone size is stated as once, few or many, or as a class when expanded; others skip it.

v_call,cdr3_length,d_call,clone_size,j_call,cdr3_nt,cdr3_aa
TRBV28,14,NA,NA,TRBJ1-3,TGTGCCAGCAGTTTATCAGGGGCTGGAAACACCATATATTTT,CASSLSGAGNTIYF
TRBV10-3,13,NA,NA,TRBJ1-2,TGTGCCATCAGTGATTTGAGGCGGGCTGGCTACACCTTC,CAISDLRRAGYTF
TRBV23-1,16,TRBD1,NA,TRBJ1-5,TGCGCCAGCAGTCAATATTGCAGGGGGATGGGTCAGCCCCAGCATTTT,CASSQYCRGMGQPQHF
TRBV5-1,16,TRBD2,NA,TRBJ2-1,TGCGCCAGCAGCCCGCGGACTAGCGGGAGCTACAATGAGCAGTTCTTC,CASSPRTSGSYNEQFF
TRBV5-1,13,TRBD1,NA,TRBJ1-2,TGCGCCAGCAGCCGGACAGGCGATTATGGCTACACCTTC,CASSRTGDYGYTF
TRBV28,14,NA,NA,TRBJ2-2,TGTGCCAGCAGTTTCCCCCTAGTAGGCGGGGAGCTGTTTTTT,CASSFPLVGGELFF
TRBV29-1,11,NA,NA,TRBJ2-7,TGCAGCGTTGTGAGCTCCTACGAGCAGTACTTC,CSVVSSYEQYF
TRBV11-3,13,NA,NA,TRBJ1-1,TGTGCCAGCAGCCCGACTTACAACACTGAAGCTTTCTTT,CASSPTYNTEAFF
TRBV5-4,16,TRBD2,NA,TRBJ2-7,TGTGCCAGCAGCTTACCCCAGGCTAGCGGCACCTACGAGCAGTACTTC,CASSLPQASGTYEQYF
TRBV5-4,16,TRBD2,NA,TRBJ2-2,TGTGCCAGCAGCTTGGGACTAGCGGGGTTCACCGGGGAGCTGTTTTTT,CASSLGLAGFTGELFF
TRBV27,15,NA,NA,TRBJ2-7,TGTGCCAGCAGTACCCAGTACGACAGCTCTGGCGAGCAGTACTTC,CASSTQYDSSGEQYF
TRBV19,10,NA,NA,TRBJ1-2,TGTGCCACCGGAGTCGGGGGCTACACCTTC,CATGVGGYTF
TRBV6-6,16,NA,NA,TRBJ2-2,TGTGCCAGCATCAAGAACGACAGAGATAGATCCGGGGAGCTGTTTTTT,CASIKNDRDRSGELFF
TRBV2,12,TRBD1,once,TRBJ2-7,TGTGCCAGCAGTCGACAGGGCAGCGAGCAGTACTTC,CASSRQGSEQYF
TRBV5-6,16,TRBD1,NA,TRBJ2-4,TGTGCCAGCAGCTATGGGACAGGTCTAGCCAAAAACATTCAGTACTTC,CASSYGTGLAKNIQYF
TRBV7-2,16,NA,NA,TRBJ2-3,TGTGCCAGCAGCTTAGCCCGGGGGGCCCGCACAGATACGCAGTATTTT,CASSLARGARTDTQYF
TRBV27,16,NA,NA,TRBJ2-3,TGTGCCAGCAGTCCAGGACTCTTAGCGAACACAGATACGCAGTATTTT,CASSPGLLANTDTQYF
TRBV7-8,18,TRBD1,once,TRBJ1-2,TGTGCCAGCAGCCCGCGTTGGGACAGGCCCGAGAGTGGCTATGGCTACACCTTC,CASSPRWDRPESGYGYTF
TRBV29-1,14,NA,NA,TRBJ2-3,TGCAGCGTTGACGTGGGCTCGGGCACAGATACGCAGTATTTT,CSVDVGSGTDTQYF
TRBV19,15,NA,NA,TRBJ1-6,TGTGCCAGTAGTAGGGGCGGAATGATTAATTCACCCCTCCACTTT,CASSRGGMINSPLHF
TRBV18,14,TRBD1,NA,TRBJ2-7,TGTGCCAGCTCACCCCGGGACAGGGGCCTCGAGCAGTACTTC,CASSPRDRGLEQYF
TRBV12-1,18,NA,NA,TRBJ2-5,TGTGCCAGCAGCTTCGATCAGCGGGGGTTACCGTACCAAGAGACCCAGTACTTC,CASSFDQRGLPYQETQYF
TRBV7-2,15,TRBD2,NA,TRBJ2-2,TGTGCCAGCAGCGAACAGCGGGGGGACACCGGGGAGCTGTTTTTT,CASSEQRGDTGELFF
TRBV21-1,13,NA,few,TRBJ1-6,TGTGCCAGCAGCACAGGCGGGCATTCACCCCTCCACTTT,CASSTGGHSPLHF
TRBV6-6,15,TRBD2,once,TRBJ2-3,TGTGCCAGCAGGAGGACTAGCGGGAGCACAGATACGCAGTATTTT,CASRRTSGSTDTQYF
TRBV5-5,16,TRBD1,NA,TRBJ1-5,TGTGCCAGCAGCTTGGGGGACAGGGGACGCAATCAGCCCCAGCATTTT,CASSLGDRGRNQPQHF
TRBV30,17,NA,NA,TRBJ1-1,TGTGCCCACGGGAGGGCGGGCGGTAGAATTATGAACACTGAAGCTTTCTTT,CAHGRAGGRIMNTEAFF
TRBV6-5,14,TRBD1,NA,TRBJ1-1,TGTGCCAGCAGTCGGACAGGCATGAACACTGAAGCTTTCTTT,CASSRTGMNTEAFF
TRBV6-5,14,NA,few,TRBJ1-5,TGTGCCAGCAGTTACTTGGGGCAAAATCAGCCCCAGCATTTT,CASSYLGQNQPQHF
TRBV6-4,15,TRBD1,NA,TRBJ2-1,TGTGCCAGCAGCCCTTCGGACAGGGGGCGGTGGGAGCAGTTCTTC,CASSPSDRGRWEQFF
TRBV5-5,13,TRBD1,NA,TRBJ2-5,TGTGCCAGCAGGGACAGGAGACAAGAGACCCAGTACTTC,CASRDRRQETQYF
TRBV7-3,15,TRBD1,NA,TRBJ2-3,TGTGCCAGCAGCTTTTTTGGGACAGAGTCAGATACGCAGTATTTT,CASSFFGTESDTQYF
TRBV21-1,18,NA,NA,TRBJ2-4,TGTGCCAGCAGCAATATTTGTTTTTGGGCCCTAGCCAAAAACATTCAGTACTTC,CASSNICFWALAKNIQYF
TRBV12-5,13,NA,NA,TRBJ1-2,TGTGCTAGTGGTTTCCAGGGGTTCTATGGCTACACCTTC,CASGFQGFYGYTF
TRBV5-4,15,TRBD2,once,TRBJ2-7,TGTGCCAGCAGCCCTAGCGGGGGGCAGGGCTACGAGCAGTACTTC,CASSPSGGQGYEQYF
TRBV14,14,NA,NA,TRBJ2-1,TGTGCCAGCAGCCAAGTGCTTAAGGCGGGAGAGCAGTTCTTC,CASSQVLKAGEQFF
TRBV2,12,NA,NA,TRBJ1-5,TGTGCCAGCAGTGAATCCCTCCAGCCCCAGCATTTT,CASSESLQPQHF
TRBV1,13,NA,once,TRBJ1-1,TGCACCAGCAGCCGAGGTAAGTGGCAGAAAGCTTTCTTT,CTSSRGKWQKAFF
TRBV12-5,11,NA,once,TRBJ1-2,TGTGCTAGTGCCGGTAACTATGGCTACACCTTC,CASAGNYGYTF
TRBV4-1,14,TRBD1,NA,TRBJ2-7,TGCGCCAGCAGCGCCGGGACAGGGACCTACGAGCAGTACTTC,CASSAGTGTYEQYF
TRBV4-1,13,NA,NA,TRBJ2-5,TGCGCCAGCAGCCAAGATCTCACCGGGACCCAGTACTTC,CASSQDLTGTQYF
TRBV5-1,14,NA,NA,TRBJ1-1,TGCGCCAGCAGCTCCGACAGCCTGAACACTGAAGCTTTCTTT,CASSSDSLNTEAFF
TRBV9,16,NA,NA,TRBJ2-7,TGTGCCAGCAGCGTAGATAATAGCGGCAGCTCCTACGAGCAGTACTTC,CASSVDNSGSSYEQYF